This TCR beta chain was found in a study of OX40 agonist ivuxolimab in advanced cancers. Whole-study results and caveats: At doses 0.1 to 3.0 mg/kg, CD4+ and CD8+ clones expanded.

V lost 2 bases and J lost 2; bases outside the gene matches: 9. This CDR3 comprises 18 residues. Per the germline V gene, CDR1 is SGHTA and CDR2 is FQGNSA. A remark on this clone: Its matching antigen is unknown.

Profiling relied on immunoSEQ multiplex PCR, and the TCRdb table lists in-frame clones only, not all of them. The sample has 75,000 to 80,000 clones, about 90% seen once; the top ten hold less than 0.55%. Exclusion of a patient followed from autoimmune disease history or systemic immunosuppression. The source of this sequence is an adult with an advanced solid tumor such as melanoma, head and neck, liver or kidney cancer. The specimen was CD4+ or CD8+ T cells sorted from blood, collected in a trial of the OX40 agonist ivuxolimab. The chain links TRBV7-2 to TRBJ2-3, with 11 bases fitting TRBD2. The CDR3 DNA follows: TGTGCCAGCAGCTTATTTAGTAGCGGGGGGGCCACCACAGATACGCAGTATTTT. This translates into CASSLFSSGGATTDTQYF.